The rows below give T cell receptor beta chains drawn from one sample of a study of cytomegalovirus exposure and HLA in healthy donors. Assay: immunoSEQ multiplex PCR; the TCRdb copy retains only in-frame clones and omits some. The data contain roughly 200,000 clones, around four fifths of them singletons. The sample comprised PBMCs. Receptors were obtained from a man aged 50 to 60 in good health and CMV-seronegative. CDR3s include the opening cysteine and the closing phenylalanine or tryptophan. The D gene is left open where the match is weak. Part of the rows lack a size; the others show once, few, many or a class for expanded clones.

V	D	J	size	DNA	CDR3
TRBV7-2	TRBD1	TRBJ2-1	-	TGTGCCAGCAGCTTAGCGGGAGGACAGGGAAACAATGAGCAGTTCTTC	CASSLAGGQGNNEQFF
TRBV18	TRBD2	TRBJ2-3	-	TGTGCCAGCTCACGGATAGCGGGGGGGCTAAACACAGATACGCAGTATTTT	CASSRIAGGLNTDTQYF
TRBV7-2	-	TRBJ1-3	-	TGTGCCAGCAGCTTAGCTGGGGAGTCAGGAAACACCATATATTTT	CASSLAGESGNTIYF
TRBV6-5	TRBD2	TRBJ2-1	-	TGTGCCAGTAGCGGGCCCGGATCCTACAATGAGCAGTTCTTC	CASSGPGSYNEQFF
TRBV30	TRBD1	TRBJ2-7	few	TGTGCCTGGAGTACAGGGGGGCTAGGGGAGCAGTACTTC	CAWSTGGLGEQYF
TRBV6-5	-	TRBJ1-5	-	TGTGCCAGCAGAGCGGGGGGTCCTCATCAGCCCCAGCATTTT	CASRAGGPHQPQHF
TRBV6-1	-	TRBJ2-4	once	TGTGCCAGCAAGTATGAGGGATTAGCCAAAAACATTCAGTACTTC	CASKYEGLAKNIQYF
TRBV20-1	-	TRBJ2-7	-	TGCAGTGCTAGCGCTATCTACGAGCAGTACTTC	CSASAIYEQYF
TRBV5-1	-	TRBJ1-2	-	TGCGCCAGCAGCGCCGGGGAGAACTATGGCTACACCTTC	CASSAGENYGYTF
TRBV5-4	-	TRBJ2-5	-	TGTGCCAGCAGCTTGCAGGGGAAGGAGACCCAGTACTTC	CASSLQGKETQYF
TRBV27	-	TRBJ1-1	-	TGTGCCAGCAGTTTAGCGCCCTCTTGGGGAGGGGGGAACACTGAAGCTTTCTTT	CASSLAPSWGGGNTEAFF
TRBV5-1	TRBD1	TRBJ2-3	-	TGCGCCAGCAGCTCCCTTGCAGGGGGCTATAGCACAGATACGCAGTATTTT	CASSSLAGGYSTDTQYF
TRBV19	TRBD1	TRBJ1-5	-	TGTGCCAGTAGTATATGGGGACAGGGAAGGAATCAGCCCCAGCATTTT	CASSIWGQGRNQPQHF
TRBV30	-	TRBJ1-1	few	TGTGCCTGCGCCAAACAGGGGAACACTGAAGCTTTCTTT	CACAKQGNTEAFF
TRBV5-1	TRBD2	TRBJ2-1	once	TGCGCCAGCAGCTTGGCGGCGGGAGGGCCTTTTAACCCGTTCTTC	CASSLAAGGPFNPFF
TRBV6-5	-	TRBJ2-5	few	TGTGCCAGCATGGCGGCGGGGGCGATCCAAGAGACCCAGTACTTC	CASMAAGAIQETQYF
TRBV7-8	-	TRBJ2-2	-	TGTGCCAGCAGCTTGGGACTTTCGAACACCGGGGAGCTGTTTTTT	CASSLGLSNTGELFF
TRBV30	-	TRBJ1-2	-	TGTGCCTTGGAGATCGCAGGGCCTGGTGGCTACACCTTC	CALEIAGPGGYTF
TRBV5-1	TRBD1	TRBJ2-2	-	TGCGCCAGCAGCCCGGTAGCAGGGGGCGACACCGGGGAGCTGTTTTTT	CASSPVAGGDTGELFF
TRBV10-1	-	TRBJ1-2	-	TGCGCCAGCAGATTAGGGGCTCGTAACTATGGCTACACCTTC	CASRLGARNYGYTF
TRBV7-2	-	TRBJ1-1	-	TGTGCCAGCAGCTTAGCGCTAATAGGACAGTGGAGGAACACTGAAGCTTTCTTT	CASSLALIGQWRNTEAFF
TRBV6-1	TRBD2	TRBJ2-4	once	TGTGCCAGCAGTCAACAAGCGGGAGGGGGATTAATTCAGTACTTC	CASSQQAGGGLIQYF
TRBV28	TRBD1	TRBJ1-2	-	TGTGCCAGCAGTCCCGCCGGACAGGGGGCAAACTATGGCTACACCTTC	CASSPAGQGANYGYTF
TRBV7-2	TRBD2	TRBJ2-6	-	TGTGCCAGCAGCTTACCCAGCGGGGGAGCCCACTCTGGGGCCAACGTCCTGACTTTC	CASSLPSGGAHSGANVLTF
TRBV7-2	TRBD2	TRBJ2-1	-	TGTGCCAGCAGGTCGGGACTAGCTACCAACAATGAGCAGTTCTTC	CASRSGLATNNEQFF
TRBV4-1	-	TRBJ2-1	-	TGCGCCAGCAGCCAAAAAATAGCTAGCTCAATTACTAATGAGCAGTTCTTC	CASSQKIASSITNEQFF
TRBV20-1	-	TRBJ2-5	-	TGCAGTGCTAGGAGAGAGACCCAGTACTTC	CSARRETQYF
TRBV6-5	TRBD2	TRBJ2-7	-	TGTGCCAGCAGTTACTCTTTAGCGGGGGGCTACGAGCAGTACTTC	CASSYSLAGGYEQYF
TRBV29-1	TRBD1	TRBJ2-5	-	TGCAGCGTTGGGGACAGCATGACCCAGTACTTC	CSVGDSMTQYF
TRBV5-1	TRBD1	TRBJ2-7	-	TGCGCCAGCAGCTTGGGGACAGGGGGAAAGTACGAGCAGTACTTC	CASSLGTGGKYEQYF
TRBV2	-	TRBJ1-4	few	TGTGCCAGCAGCTACGGGAATGGTGAAAAACTGTTTTTT	CASSYGNGEKLFF
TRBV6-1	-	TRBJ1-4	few	TGTGCCAGCAGTGAATCAGGGCACCCAAGAAATGAAAAACTGTTTTTT	CASSESGHPRNEKLFF
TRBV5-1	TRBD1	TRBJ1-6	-	TGCGCCAGCAGCGGAAGGACAGGGGTCGGACCATCACCCCTCCACTTT	CASSGRTGVGPSPLHF